The clone carrying this T cell receptor beta chain was observed a handful of times. Replicate PCRs for sorted subsets used around 200 ng DNA; this equaled about 30,000 T cell genomes. This table comes from immunoSEQ multiplex PCR, and its TCRdb copy is limited to in-frame clones, with some not included. The sample consists of about 1 million clones, about 76% of them appearing once. This sample was included in a study of shared clonotypes between healthy human individuals. V shed 6 bases and J 9 bases; nucleotides not matched to a gene: 6. Germline CDR1 is MNHEY and CDR2 is SMNVEV (reference sequence). The CDR3 runs 12 residues.

This TCR came from a man between 18 and 35 years old in good health. Sequenced: memory CD4+ T cells sorted from blood. The subset: CD45RA-negative fraction. The rearrangement links TRBV27 to TRBJ1-2; 8 bases are shared with TRBD1. This chain's CDR3 is CASSNRGISYTF. The CDR3 coding sequence is TGTGCCAGCAGCAACAGGGGGATCAGCTACACCTTC.